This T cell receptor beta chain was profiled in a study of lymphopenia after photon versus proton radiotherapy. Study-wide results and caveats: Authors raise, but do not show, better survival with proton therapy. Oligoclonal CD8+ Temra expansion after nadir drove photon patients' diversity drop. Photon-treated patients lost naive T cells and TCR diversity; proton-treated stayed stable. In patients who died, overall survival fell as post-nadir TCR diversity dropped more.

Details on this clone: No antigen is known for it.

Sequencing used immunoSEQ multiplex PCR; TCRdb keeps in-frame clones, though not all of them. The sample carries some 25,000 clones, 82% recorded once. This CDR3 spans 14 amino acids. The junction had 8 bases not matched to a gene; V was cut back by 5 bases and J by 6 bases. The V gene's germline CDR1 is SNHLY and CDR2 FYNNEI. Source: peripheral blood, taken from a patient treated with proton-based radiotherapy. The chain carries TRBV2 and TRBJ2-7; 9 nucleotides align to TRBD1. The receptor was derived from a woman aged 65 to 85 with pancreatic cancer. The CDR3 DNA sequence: TGTGCCAGCAGTCCGACAGGGGGGACCACCGAGCAGTACTTC. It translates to CASSPTGGTTEQYF. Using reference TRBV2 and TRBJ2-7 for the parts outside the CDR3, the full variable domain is EPEVTQTPSHQVTQMGQEVILRCVPISNHLYFYWYRQILGQKVEFLVSFYNNEISEKSEIFDDQFSVERPDGSNFTLKIRSTKLEDSAMYFCASSPTGGTTEQYFGPGTRLTVT.